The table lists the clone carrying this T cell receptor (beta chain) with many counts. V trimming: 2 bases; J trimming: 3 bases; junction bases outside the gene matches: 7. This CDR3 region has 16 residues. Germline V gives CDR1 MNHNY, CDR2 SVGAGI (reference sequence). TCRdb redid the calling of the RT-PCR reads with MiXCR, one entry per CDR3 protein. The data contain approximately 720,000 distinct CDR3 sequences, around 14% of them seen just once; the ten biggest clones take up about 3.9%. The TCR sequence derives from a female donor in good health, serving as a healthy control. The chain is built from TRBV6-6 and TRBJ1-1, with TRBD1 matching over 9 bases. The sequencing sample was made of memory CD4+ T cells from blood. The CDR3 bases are TGTGCCAGCAGTTACGGAAACAGGGGGCTGGACACTGAAGCTTTCTTT. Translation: CASSYGNRGLDTEAFF.